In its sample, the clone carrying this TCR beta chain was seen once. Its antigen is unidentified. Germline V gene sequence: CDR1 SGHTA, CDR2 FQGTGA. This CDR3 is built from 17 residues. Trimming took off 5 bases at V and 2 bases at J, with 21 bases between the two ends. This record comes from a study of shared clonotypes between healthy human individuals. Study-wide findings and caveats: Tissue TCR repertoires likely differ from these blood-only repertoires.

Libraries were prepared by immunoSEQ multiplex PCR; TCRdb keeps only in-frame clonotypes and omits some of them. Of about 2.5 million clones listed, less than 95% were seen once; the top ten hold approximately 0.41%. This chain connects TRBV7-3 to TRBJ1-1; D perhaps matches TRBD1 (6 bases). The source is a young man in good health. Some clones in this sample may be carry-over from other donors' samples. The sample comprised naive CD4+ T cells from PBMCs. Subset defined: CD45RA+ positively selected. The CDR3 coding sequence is TGTGCCAGCAGCCAATCCCGGGACACCAGTCAAAACACTGAAGCTTTCTTT. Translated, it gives CASSQSRDTSQNTEAFF.